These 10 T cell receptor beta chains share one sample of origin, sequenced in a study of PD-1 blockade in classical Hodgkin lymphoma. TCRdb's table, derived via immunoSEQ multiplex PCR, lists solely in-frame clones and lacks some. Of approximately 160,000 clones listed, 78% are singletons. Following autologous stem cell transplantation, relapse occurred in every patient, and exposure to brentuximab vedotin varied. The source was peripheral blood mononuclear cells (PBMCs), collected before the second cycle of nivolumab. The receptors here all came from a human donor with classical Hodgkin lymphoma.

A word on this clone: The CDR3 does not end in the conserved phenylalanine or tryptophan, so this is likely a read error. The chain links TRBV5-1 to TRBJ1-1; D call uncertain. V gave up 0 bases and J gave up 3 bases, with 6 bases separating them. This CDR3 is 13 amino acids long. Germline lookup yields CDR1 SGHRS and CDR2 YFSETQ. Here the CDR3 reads CASSLVQYTEAFS. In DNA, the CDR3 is TGCGCCAGCAGCTTGGTCCAGTACACTGAAGCTTTCTCT.

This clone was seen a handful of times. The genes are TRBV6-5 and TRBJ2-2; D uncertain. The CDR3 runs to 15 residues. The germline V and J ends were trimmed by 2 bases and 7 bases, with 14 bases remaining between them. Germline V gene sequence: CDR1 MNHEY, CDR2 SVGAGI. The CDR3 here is CASSYRPPRDGELFF. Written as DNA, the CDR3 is TGTGCCAGCAGTTACCGACCCCCCCGCGACGGGGAGCTGTTTTTT.

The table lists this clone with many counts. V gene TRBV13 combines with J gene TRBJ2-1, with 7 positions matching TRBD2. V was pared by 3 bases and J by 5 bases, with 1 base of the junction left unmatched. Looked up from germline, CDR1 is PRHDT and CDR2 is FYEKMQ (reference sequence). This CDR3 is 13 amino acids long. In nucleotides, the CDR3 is TGTGCCAGCAGCTTTCTAGCGGACAATGAGCAGTTCTTC. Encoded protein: CASSFLADNEQFF.

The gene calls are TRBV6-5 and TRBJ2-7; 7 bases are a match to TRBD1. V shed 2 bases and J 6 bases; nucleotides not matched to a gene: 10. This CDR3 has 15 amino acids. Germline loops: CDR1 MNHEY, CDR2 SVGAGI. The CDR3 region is CASSYVSRGSFEQYF. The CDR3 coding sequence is TGTGCCAGCAGTTACGTCAGCAGGGGGTCATTCGAGCAGTACTTC.

The DNA of the CDR3 is TGTGCCAGCTCACCGCTAGCGCGGAACGAGCAGTACTTC. It specifies CASSPLARNEQYF. V usage is TRBV18 and J usage is TRBJ2-7, with D tentatively TRBD2 (6 bases). Trimming removed 3 bases from V and 5 bases from J, with 11 bases in between. CDR1 KGHSH and CDR2 LQKENI come from the germline V gene. The CDR3 covers 13 residues.

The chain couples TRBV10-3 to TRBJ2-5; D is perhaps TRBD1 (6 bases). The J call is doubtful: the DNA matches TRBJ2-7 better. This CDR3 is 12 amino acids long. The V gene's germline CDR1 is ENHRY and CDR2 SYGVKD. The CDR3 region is CAISSGDYEQYF. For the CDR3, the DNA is TGTGCCATCTCCTCAGGGGATTACGAGCAGTACTTC.

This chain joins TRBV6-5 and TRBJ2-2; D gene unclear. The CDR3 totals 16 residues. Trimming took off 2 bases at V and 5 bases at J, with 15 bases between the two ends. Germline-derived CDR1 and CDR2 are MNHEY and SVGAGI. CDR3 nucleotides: TGTGCCAGCAGTTACGACACAAGGACCGGGACCGGGGAGCTGTTTTTT. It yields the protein CASSYDTRTGTGELFF.

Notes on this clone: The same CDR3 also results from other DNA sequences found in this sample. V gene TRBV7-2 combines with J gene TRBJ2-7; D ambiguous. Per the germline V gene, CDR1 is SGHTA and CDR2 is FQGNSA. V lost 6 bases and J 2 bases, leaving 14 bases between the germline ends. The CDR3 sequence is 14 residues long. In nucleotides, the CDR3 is TGTGCCAGCAGTGGGTTCCAAGGACCCTACGAGCAGTACTTC. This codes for CASSGFQGPYEQYF.

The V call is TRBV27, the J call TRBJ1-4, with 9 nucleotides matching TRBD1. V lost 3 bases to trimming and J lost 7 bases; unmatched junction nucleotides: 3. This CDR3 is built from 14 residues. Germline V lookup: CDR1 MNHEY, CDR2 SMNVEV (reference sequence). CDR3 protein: CASSFDRGGEKLFF. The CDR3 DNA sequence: TGTGCCAGCAGTTTCGACAGGGGGGGTGAAAAACTGTTTTTT. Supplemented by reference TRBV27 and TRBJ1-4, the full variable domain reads EAQVTQNPRYLITVTGKKLTVTCSQNMNHEYMSWYRQDPGLGLRQIYYSMNVEVTDKGDVPEGYKVSRKEKRNFPLILESPSPNQTSLYFCASSFDRGGEKLFFGSGTQLSVL.

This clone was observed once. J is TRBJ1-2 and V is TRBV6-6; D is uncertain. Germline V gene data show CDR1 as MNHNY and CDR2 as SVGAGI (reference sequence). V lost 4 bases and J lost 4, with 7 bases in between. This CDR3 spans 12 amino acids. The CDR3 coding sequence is TGTGCCAGCAGTTCCGAGGTCTATGGCTACACCTTC. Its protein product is CASSSEVYGYTF.